This T cell receptor (beta chain) was sequenced during a study of regulatory T cells in long-lasting Graves disease. General study results and limits: Repertoires from persistent disease leaned toward TRBV28, TRBJ1-2 and TRBJ2-5. Between persistent patients, a few thousand public clonotypes were shared, exceeding the roughly 1,000 shared between new patients.

Time point: persistent/refractory GD, antithyroid drugs over 5 years with positive TRAb. The TCR library used RNA extracted from PBMCs. It was American Thyroid Association guidelines that determined Graves' disease diagnosis. TCR beta libraries were built with iRepertoire HTBI primers and Arm-PCR of CDR3 regions. The authors' processing: Across samples, roughly 58 TRBV and more than 13 TRBJ segments were found. From the multiplex PCR reads, TCRdb called clonotypes with MiXCR, one entry per CDR3 protein. It is TCRdb's table, rather than the study itself, that gives the V and J calls and clone size. The sample includes around 400,000 distinct CDR3 sequences, 20% to 25% of them seen just once. In its sample, this clonotype was seen many times. Its specificity is unknown. Germline V gene data show CDR1 as LGHDT and CDR2 as YNNKEL (reference sequence). The CDR3 is 14 amino acids. V shed 4 bases and J 9 bases; nucleotides not matched to a gene: 11.

Sequenced here: peripheral blood mononuclear cells (PBMCs), sampled when the disease was refractory, from a patient treated with antithyroid drugs. The chain recombines TRBV3-1 with TRBJ2-5; 7 nucleotides align to TRBD1. The receptor was isolated from a female donor with Graves disease. The CDR3 bases are TGTGCCAGCAGCCGCGACAGGGCTAGGTTAGCCCAGTACTTC. Protein product: CASSRDRARLAQYF.